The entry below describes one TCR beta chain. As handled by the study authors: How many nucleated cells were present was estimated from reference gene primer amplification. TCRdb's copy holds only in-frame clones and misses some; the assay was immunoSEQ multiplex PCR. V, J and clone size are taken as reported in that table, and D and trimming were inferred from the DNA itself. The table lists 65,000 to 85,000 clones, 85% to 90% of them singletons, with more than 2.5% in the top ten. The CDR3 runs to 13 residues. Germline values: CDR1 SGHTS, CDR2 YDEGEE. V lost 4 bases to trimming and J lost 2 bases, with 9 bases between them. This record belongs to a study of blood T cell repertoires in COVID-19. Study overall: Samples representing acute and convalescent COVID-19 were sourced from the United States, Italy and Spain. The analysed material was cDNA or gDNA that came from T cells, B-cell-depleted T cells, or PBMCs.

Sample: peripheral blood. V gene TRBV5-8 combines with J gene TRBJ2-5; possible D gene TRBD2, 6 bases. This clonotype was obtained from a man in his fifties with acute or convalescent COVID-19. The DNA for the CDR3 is TGTGCCAGCAGCCGGGACTTGCAAGAGACCCAGTACTTC. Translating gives CASSRDLQETQYF.